Included here is one TCR beta chain sequence, with context. Its target is not known. This CDR3 region has 17 residues. UMI-labeled 5' RACE yielded the TRB cDNA libraries. TCRdb processed the 5' RACE reads again and assigns one entry to each CDR3 protein, with no DNA. The repertoire table contains over 70,000 distinct CDR3 sequences. This sample stems from a study of CXCR3-negative and CXCR3-positive naive CD8 T cells. Overall study results and limits: Against CXCR3-negative naive cells, CXCR3-positive naive cells showed more hydrophobic TRB CDR3s. Whereas both naive subsets had comparably high diversity, memory CD8+ cells had much lower diversity.

Sample: naive CXCR3+ CD8+ T cells from blood. Subset given: CD45RO-CCR7+CD27+CD95- naive CD8+ T cells expressing CXCR3 (TNR3+). This sequence originates from a human donor in good health. Some clones in this sample may be carry-over from other donors' samples. This sequence joins TRBV21-1 and TRBJ2-7; TCRdb indicates TRBD1, and absent DNA this call remains unverified. TRBV21-1 is given as a pseudogene. The CDR3 protein is CASSIKPETGSSYEQYF.